The sequence of this T cell receptor (beta chain) was determined in a study of early T cells in non-severe SARS-CoV-2 infection. The study's findings and limits: The VDJdb matching leaned toward anti-spike CD8 responses and overlooked private and CD4 specificities.

V shed 3 bases and J 13 bases; nucleotides not matched to a gene: 8. The CDR3 extends over 14 amino acids. Germline CDR1 is KGHSH and CDR2 is LQKENI. In TCRdb, the 5' RACE reads were re-called with MiXCR into one record per CDR3 protein. In the table there are about 66,000 distinct CDR3 sequences, less than 15% of which are singletons. As for this clonotype: The target antigen is unknown.

This clonotype originated in an adult who was a healthcare worker with PCR-confirmed SARS-CoV-2 infection or an uninfected control (not recorded which). The sequenced sample consisted of whole blood. V usage is TRBV18 and J usage is TRBJ2-1, with 11 bases that match TRBD2. The CDR3 DNA reads as TGTGCCAGCTCACCTTGGGGACTAGCGGCCTTACAGTTCTTC. Protein sequence: CASSPWGLAALQFF.